Given below is one T cell receptor beta chain in context. The sample belongs to a study of T cell responses to AZD1222 COVID-19 vaccine. The ends were cut back, 5 bases at V and 3 bases at J, with 10 bases in the middle. Per the germline V gene, CDR1 is LNHDA and CDR2 is SQIVND (reference sequence). This CDR3 has 13 residues. Method: immunoSEQ multiplex PCR; TCRdb's copy keeps in-frame clones and lacks some. The table has more than 110,000 clones, roughly 88% seen once. The rearrangement links TRBV19 to TRBJ1-1, with D uncertain. The source material was peripheral blood, sampled on day 0 of AZD1222 vaccination. This TCR was sampled from an adult in good health. In DNA, the CDR3 is TGTGCCAGTAGTCTAACACGGGACACTGAAGCTTTCTTT. Protein sequence: CASSLTRDTEAFF.